This TCR beta chain derives from a study of technical replicates of blood from several donors. Clones were read by immunoSEQ multiplex PCR, and TCRdb kept only the in-frame ones, dropping some. The profile shows some 66,000 clones, 88% of them singletons. The junction had 11 bases not matched to a gene; V was cut back by 2 bases and J by 5 bases. This CDR3 has 16 amino acids. Germline V CDR1 and CDR2: MNHEY, SVGAGI. Sequences were obtained from PBMCs. This sequence originates from a human donor in good health. Some clones in this sample may be carry-over from other donors' samples. V gene TRBV6-5 combines with J gene TRBJ2-7; TRBD2 matches at 8 bases. The CDR3 nucleotides are TGTGCCAGCAGTTACGCAAGCGGGAGCCCTTTTGACGAGCAGTACTTC. Amino acid sequence: CASSYASGSPFDEQYF.